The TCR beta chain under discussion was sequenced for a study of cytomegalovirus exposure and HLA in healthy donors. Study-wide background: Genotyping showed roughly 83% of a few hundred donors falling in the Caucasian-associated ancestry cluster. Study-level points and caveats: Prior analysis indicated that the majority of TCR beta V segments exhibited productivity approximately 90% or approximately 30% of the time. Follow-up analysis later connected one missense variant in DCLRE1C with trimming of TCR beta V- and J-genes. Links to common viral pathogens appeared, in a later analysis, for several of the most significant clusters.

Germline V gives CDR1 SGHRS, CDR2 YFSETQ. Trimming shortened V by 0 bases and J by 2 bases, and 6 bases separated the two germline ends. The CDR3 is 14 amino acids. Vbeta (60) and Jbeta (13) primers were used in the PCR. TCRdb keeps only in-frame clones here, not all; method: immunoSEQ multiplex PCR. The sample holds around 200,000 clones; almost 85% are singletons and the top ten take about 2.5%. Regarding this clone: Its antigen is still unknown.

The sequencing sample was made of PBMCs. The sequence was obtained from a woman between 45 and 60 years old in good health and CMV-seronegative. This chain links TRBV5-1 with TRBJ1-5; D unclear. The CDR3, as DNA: TGCGCCAGCAGCTTGGGGGGAGGCAATCAGCCCCAGCATTTT. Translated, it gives CASSLGGGNQPQHF.